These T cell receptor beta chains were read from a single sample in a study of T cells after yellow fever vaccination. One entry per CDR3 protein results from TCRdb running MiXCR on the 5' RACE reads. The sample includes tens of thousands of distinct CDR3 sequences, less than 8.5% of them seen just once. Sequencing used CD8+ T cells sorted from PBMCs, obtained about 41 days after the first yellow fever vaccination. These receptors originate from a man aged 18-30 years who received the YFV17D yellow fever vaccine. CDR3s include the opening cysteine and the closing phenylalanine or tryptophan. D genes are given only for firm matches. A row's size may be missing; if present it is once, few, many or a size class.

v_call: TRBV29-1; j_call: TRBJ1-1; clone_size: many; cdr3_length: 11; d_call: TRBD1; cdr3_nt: TGCAGCGGACAGGGCGAAACTGAAGCTTTCTTT; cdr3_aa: CSGQGETEAFF
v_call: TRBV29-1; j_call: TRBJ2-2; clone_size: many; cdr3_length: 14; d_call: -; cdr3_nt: TGCAGCGTTGAAGCCGAGCGGAACACCGGGGAGCTGTTTTTT; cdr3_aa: CSVEAERNTGELFF
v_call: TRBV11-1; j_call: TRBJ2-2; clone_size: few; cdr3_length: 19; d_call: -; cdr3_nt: TGTGCCAGCAGCTTAAAGGCAGGCTTTCCTCCCGCGAACACCGGGGAGCTGTTTTTT; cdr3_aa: CASSLKAGFPPANTGELFF
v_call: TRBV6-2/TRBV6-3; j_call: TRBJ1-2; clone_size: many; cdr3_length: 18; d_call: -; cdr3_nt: TGTGCCAGCAGTTCCTTCCCAAGGTTAGCGGAGGCTAACTATGGCTACACCTTC; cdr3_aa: CASSSFPRLAEANYGYTF
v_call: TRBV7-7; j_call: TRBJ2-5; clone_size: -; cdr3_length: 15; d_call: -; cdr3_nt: TGTGCCAGCAGCTTAGCGCTGGGGGATCAAGAGACCCAGTACTTC; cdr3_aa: CASSLALGDQETQYF
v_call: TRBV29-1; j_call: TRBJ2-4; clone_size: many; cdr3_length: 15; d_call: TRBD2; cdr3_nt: TGCAGCGTGCAAGGACTAGCGGGGTCCAAAAACATTCAGTACTTC; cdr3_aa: CSVQGLAGSKNIQYF
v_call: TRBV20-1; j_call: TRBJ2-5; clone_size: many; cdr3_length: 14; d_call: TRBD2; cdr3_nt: TGCAGTGCTAGGGTGGGGGGGTTACAAGAGACCCAGTACTTC; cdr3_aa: CSARVGGLQETQYF
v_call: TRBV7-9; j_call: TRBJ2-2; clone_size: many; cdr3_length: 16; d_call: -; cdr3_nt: TGTGCCAGCAGCTTGTCCCCCGGCGCGGGAACCGGGGAGCTGTTTTTT; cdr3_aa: CASSLSPGAGTGELFF
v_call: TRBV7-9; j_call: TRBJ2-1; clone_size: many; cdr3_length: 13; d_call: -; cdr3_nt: TGTGCCAGCAGCCTCCTCTGGTCTAATGAGCAGTTCTTC; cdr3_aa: CASSLLWSNEQFF
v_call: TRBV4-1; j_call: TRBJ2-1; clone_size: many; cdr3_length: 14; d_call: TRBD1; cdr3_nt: TGCGCCAGCAAAGCCCGGGCAGGGGGCGATGAGCAGTTCTTC; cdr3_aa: CASKARAGGDEQFF
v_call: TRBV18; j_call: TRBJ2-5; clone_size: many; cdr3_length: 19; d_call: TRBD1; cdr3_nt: TGTGCCAGCTCACCAAACCTCCGGGACAGCCTCGGTCCAGGGGATACCCAGTACTTC; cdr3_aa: CASSPNLRDSLGPGDTQYF
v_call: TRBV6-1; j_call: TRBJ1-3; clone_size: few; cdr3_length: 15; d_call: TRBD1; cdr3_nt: TGTGCCAGCAGTCCGACAGGGGGAACTGGAAACACCATATATTTT; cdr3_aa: CASSPTGGTGNTIYF
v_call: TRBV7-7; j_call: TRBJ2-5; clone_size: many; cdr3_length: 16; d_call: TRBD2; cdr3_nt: TGTGCCAGCAGCCATGGGACTAGCGGGGGCTTAGAGACCCAGTACTTC; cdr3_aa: CASSHGTSGGLETQYF
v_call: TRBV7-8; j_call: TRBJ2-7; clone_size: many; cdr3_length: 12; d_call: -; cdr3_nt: TGTGCCAGCAGCCCGCTCTCCTACGAGCAGTACTTC; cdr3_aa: CASSPLSYEQYF
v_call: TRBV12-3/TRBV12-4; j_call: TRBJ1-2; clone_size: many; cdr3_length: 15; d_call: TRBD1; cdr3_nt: TGTGCCAGCAGTCTCCAGCGACAGGGGGTACATGGCTACACCTTC; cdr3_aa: CASSLQRQGVHGYTF
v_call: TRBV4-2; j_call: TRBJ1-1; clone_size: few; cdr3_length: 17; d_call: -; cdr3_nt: TGTGCCAGCAGCCCGGTTTCAGGGGTCGGGGAAAAGAATGGGGCTTTCTTT; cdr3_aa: CASSPVSGVGEKNGAFF
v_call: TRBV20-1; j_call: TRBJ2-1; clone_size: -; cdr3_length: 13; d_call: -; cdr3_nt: TGCAGTGCAGTGAGCCGGGACTCCAATGAGCAGTTCTTC; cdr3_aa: CSAVSRDSNEQFF
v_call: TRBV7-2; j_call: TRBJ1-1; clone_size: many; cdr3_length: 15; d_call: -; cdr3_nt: TGTGCCAGCAGCCACGCCACAGGGATGAACACTGAAGCTTTCTTT; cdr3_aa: CASSHATGMNTEAFF
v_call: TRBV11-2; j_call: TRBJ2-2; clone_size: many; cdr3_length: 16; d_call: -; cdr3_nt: TGTGCCAGCAGCTCAACCGGGACGGATAACACCGGGGAGCTGTTTTTT; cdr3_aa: CASSSTGTDNTGELFF
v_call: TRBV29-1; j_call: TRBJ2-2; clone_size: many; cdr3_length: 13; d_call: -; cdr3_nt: TGCAGCGTTAGTAGGGGATTGTCCGGGGAGCTGTTTTTT; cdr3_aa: CSVSRGLSGELFF
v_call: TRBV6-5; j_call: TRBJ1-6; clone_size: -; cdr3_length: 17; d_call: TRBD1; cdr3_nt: TGTGCCAGCAGTTACTCTTCCGGGACAGGGGACGATTCACCCCTCCACTTT; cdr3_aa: CASSYSSGTGDDSPLHF
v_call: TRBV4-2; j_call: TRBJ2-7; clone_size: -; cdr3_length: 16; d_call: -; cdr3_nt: TGTGCCAGCAGCCCGGGGCTCCTCCGCAGGGCCTACGAGCAGTACTTC; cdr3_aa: CASSPGLLRRAYEQYF
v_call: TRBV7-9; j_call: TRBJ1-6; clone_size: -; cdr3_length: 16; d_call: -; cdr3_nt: TGTGCCAGCAGCATACTAGGGGGCTCCTATAATTCACCCCTCCACTTT; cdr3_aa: CASSILGGSYNSPLHF
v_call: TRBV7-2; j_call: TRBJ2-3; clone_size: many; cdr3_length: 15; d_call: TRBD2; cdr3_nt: TGTGCCAGCAGCACCCGGGAGAGCGGGGTAGATACGCAGTATTTT; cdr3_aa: CASSTRESGVDTQYF
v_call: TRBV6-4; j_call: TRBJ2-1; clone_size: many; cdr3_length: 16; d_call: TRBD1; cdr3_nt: TGTGCCAGCAGCGCAGGGGGTATTGGGTCCTACAATGAGCAGTTCTTC; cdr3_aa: CASSAGGIGSYNEQFF
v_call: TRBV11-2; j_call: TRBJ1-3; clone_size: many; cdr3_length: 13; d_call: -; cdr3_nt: TGTGCCAGCAGCTCCCCAGGGGGAAACACCATATATTTT; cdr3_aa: CASSSPGGNTIYF
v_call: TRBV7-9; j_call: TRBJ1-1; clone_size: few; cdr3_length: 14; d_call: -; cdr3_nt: TGTGCCAGCAGCCGCCCAGAGCCAAACACTGAAGCTTTCTTT; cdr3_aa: CASSRPEPNTEAFF
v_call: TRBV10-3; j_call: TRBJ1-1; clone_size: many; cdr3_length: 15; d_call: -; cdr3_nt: TGTGCCATCAGAGACACAACTACACCTAACACTGAAGCTTTCTTT; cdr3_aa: CAIRDTTTPNTEAFF
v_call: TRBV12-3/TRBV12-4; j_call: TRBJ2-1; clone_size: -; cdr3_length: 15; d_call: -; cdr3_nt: TGTGCCAGCAGTTTATGGCCAGCGGGTGGGAATAAGCAGTTCTTC; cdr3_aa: CASSLWPAGGNKQFF
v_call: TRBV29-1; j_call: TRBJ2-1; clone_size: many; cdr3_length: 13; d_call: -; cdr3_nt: TGCAGCGTTGGACAGGCTCTCCGCAATGAGCAGTTCTTC; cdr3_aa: CSVGQALRNEQFF
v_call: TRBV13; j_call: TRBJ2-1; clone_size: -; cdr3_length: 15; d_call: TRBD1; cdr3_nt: TGTGCCAGCAGCCTAGGGACAGGGGGCTACAATGAGCAGTTCTTC; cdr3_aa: CASSLGTGGYNEQFF
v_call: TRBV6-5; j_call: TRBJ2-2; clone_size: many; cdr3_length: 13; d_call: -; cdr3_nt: TGTGCCAGCAGTTATGTCAGTCCCGGGGAGCTGTTTTTT; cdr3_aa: CASSYVSPGELFF
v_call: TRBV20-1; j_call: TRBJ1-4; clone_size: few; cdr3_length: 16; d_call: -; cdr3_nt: TGCAGTGCTAGAGACCGGTGGGGGTCAACTAATGAAAAACTGTTTTTT; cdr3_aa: CSARDRWGSTNEKLFF
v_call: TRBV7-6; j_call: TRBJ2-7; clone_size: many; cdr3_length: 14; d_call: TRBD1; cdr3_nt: TGTGCCAGCAGCTGGGACACAGGGGGCAACGAGCAGTACTTC; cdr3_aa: CASSWDTGGNEQYF
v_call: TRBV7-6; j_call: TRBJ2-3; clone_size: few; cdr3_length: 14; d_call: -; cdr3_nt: TGTGCCAGCAGCTTGGGTACCGGCACAGATACGCAGTATTTT; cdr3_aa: CASSLGTGTDTQYF
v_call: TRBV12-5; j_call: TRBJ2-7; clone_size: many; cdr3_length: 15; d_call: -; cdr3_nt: TGTGCTAGTGGTTTGGTATCGGGGGCCGCCTACGAGCAGTACTTC; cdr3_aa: CASGLVSGAAYEQYF
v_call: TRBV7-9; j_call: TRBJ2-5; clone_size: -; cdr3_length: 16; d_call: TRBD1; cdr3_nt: TGTGCCAGCAGCCTATCCAGGACAGGGGCACGAGAGACCCAGTACTTC; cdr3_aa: CASSLSRTGARETQYF
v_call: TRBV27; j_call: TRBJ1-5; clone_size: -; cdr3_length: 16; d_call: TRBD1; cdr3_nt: TGTGCCAGCAGTGCGCGCTACAGGGGAAGCAATCAGCCCCAGCATTTT; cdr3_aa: CASSARYRGSNQPQHF
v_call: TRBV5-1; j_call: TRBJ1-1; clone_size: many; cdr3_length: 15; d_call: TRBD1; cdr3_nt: TGCGCCAGCAGCTTGGGGAGGGGGCAGAACACTGAAGCTTTCTTT; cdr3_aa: CASSLGRGQNTEAFF
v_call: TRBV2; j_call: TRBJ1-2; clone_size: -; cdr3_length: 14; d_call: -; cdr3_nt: TGTGCCAGCAGGCCTTGGTCAGGGGTCTATGGCTACACCTTC; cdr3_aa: CASRPWSGVYGYTF
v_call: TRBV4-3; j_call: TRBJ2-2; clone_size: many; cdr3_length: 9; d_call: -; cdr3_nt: TGCGCCAGCAGCCAAGAGCTGTTTTTT; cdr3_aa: CASSQELFF